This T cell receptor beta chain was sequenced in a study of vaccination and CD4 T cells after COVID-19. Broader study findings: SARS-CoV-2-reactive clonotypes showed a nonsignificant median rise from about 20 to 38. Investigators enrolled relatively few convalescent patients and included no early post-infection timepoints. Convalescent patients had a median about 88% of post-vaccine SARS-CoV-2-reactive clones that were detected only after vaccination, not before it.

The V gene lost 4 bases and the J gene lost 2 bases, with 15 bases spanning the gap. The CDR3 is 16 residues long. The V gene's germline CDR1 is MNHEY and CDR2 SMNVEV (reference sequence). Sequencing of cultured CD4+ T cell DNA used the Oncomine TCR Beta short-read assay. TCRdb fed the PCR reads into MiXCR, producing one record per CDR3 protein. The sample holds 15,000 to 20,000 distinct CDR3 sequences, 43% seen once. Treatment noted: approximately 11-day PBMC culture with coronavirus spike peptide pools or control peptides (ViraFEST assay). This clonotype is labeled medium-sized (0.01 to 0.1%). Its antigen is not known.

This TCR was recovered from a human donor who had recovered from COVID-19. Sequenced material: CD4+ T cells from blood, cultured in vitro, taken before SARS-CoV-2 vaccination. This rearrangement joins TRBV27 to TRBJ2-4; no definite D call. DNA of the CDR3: TGTGCCAGCAGTTCCAATCCGGGTAGCTCCAAAAACATTCAGTACTTC. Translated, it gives CASSSNPGSSKNIQYF.